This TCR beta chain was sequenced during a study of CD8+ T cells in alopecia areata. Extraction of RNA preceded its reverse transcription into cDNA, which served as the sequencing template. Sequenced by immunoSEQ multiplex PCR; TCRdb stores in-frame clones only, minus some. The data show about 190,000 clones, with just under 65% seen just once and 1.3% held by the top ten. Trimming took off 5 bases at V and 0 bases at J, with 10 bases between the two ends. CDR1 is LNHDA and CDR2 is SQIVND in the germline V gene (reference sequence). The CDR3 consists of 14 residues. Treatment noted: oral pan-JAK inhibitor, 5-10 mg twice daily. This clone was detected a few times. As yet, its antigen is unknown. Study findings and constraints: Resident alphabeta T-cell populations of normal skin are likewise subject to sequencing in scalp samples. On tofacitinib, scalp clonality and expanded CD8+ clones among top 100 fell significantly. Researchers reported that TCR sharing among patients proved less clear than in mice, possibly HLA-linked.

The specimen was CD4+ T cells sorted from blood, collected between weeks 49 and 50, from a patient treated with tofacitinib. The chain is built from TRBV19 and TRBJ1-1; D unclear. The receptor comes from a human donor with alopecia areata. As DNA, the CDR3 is TGTGCCAGTAGTTCGATGGAGGTGAACACTGAAGCTTTCTTT. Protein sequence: CASSSMEVNTEAFF.